This T cell receptor (beta chain) appears in the sequencing data of a study of CD8+CD57+ T cells in acquired aplastic anemia. Profiling of TCR beta VDJ combinations and CDR3 sequences used genomic DNA as template. From the reads, TCRdb called clonotypes with MiXCR, one entry per CDR3 protein. The data contain about 200,000 distinct CDR3 sequences, less than 75% of them seen just once; the ten biggest clones take up roughly 61%. With regard to this clonotype: The antigen remains undetermined.

Patients included in sequencing had previously demonstrated CD8+CD57+ cell expansion by flow cytometry. Study findings and constraints: Controls did not differ significantly from patients in CD8+ Simpson's diversity.

Deletions cut 3 bases from V and 0 bases from J, with 14 bases between. The CDR3 contains 17 residues. Germline loops: CDR1 KGHDR, CDR2 SFDVKD. This sequence joins TRBV24-1 and TRBJ2-1; D ambiguous. The sequenced sample consisted of sorted CD4+, CD8+, or CD8+CD57+ T cells (not recorded which) from PBMCs. This sequence was found in a human donor with aplastic anemia. This CDR3 reads CATSDTRGRGSYNEQFF. CDR3 in DNA: TGTGCCACCAGTGATACACGTGGTCGCGGCTCCTACAATGAGCAGTTCTTC.